The clone carrying this TCR beta chain was seen more than once but under ten times. Its target is not known. The V end was cut by 5 bases, the J end by 4 bases, with 17 bases between. Per the germline V gene, CDR1 is SGHVS and CDR2 is FNYEAQ. The CDR3 loop spans 15 amino acids. This entry belongs to a study of T-cell memory formation after mild COVID-19. General study results and limits: The second-wave clones peaking on day 37 were not confirmed as SARS-CoV-2-specific. Clones shrinking between day 15 and 85 showed a balanced CD4/CD8 split, and those that grew later tilted toward CD4+.

5'RACE with constant-segment primers built TCRalpha and TCRbeta cDNA libraries with UMIs. In TCRdb, the 5' RACE reads were re-called with MiXCR into one record per CDR3 protein. The table shows 500,000 to 650,000 distinct CDR3 sequences, with about 20% occurring only once. The V call is TRBV7-6, the J call TRBJ1-2; D might be TRBD1 (5 bases). This receptor was identified in an adult woman who had mild COVID-19 (a few samples of this study predate the infection). Cell type and time point are not known. Sequencing input: PBMCs or a T cell subset sorted from them (not recorded which). Here the CDR3 DNA reads TGTGCCAGCAGCCCCCTGGCAGGGCCGCCCTATGGCTACACCTTC. Its protein is CASSPLAGPPYGYTF.